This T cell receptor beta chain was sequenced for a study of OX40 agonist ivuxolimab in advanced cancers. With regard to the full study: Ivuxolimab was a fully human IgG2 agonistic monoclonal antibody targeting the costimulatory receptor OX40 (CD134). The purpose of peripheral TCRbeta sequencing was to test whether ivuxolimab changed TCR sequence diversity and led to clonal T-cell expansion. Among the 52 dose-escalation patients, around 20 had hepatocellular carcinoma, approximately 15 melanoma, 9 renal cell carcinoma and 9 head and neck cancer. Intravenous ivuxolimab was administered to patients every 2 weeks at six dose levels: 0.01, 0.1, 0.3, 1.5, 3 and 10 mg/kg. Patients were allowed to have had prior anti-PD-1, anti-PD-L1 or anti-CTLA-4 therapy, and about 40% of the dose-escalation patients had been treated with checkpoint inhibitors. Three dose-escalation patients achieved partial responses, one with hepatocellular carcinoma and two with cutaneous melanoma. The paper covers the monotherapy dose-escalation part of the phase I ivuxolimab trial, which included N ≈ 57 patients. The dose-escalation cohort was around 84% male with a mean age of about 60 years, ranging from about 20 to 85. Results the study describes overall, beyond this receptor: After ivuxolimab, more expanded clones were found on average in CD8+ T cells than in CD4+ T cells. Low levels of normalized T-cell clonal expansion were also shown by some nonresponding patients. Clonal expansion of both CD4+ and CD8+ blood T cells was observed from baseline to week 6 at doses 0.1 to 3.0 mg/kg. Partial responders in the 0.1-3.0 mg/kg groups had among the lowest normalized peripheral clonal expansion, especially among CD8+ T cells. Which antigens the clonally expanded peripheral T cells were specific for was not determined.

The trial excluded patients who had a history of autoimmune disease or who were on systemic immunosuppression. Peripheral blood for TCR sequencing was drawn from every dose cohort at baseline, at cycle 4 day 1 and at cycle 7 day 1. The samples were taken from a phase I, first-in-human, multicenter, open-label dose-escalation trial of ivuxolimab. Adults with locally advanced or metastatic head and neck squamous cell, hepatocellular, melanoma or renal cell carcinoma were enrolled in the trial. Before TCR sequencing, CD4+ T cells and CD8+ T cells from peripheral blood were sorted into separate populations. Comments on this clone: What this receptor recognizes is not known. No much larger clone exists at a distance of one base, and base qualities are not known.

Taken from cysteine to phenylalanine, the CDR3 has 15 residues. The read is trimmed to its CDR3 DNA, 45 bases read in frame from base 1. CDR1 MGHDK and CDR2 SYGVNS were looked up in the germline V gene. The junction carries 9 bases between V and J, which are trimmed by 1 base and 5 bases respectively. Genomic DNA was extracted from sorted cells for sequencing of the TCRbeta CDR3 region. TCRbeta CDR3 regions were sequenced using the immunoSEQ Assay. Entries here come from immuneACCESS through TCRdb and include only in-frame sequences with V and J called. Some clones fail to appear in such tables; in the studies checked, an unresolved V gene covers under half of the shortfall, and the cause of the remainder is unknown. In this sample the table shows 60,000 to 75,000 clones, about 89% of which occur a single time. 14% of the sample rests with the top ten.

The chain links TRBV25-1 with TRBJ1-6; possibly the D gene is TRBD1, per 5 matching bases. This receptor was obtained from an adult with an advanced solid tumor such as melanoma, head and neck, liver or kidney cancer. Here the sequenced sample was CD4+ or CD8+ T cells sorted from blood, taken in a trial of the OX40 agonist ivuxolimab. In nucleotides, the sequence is TGTGCCAGCAGTGAATCAGGGATTGATAATTCACCCCTCCACTTT. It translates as CASSESGIDNSPLHF.